One and the same sample provided the 7 T cell receptor beta chains below, sequenced in a study of patients and donors after allogeneic stem cell transplantation. TCRdb reprocessed the RT-PCR reads via MiXCR and lists one record per CDR3 protein. The repertoire holds roughly 940,000 distinct CDR3 sequences, with approximately 19% as singletons. The sample taken for sequencing was blood, either unsorted or a sorted T cell fraction (not recorded which). The origin of the receptors is a human donor who was either an allogeneic HSCT recipient or a stem cell or donor lymphocyte infusion donor (not recorded which). It is not recorded whose cells these are; they may come from a transplant donor.

This clonotype was observed a handful of times. J is TRBJ2-5 and V is TRBV5-5; 12 bases agree with TRBD2. CDR1 and CDR2 from the germline V gene are SGHKS and YYEKEE (reference sequence). After removal of 2 bases from V and 4 bases from J, the junction contained 6 bases not matched to a gene. The CDR3 length is 16 residues. The CDR3 protein is CASSLTLAGGRETQYF. Here the CDR3 DNA reads TGTGCCAGCAGCTTAACCCTAGCGGGAGGGCGAGAGACCCAGTACTTC.

The chain couples TRBV20-1 to TRBJ2-7, with unresolved D. CDR3 size: 16 residues. Germline V gene lookup returns CDR1 DFQATT and CDR2 SNEGSKA (reference sequence). Trimming took 0 bases from V and 2 from J, leaving 17 bases between them. CDR3 protein: CSAREDGRQSAYEQYF. The CDR3 nucleotides are TGCAGTGCTAGAGAAGACGGACGGCAGAGCGCCTACGAGCAGTACTTC.

This clonotype was picked up a small number of times. The CDR3 sequence is CASSLRSGQGFTDTQYF. The CDR3 DNA is TGTGCCAGCAGCTTAAGGAGTGGACAGGGCTTCACAGATACGCAGTATTTT. This sequence joins TRBV7-9 and TRBJ2-3; 8 bases line up with TRBD1. The CDR3 consists of 17 residues. Per the germline V gene, CDR1 is SEHNR and CDR2 is FQNEAQ (reference sequence). V shed 2 bases and J 2 bases; nucleotides not matched to a gene: 9.

This clonotype has a handful of counts. The chain links TRBV21-1 to TRBJ1-4; the D segment call TRBD1 is taken from the table without a DNA check. TRBV21-1 is termed a pseudogene. There are 13 residues in the CDR3. CDR3 loop: CASEQGLGEKLFF. The CDR3 nucleotides are TGTGCCAGCGAACAGGGGTTGGGTGAAAAACTGTTTTTT.

At least ten counts were recorded for this clonotype. The chain links TRBV5-1 to TRBJ2-2; the D is unclear. V was shortened by 0 bases and J by 2 bases, with 8 bases between the two germline ends. The CDR3 covers 15 residues. CDR1 is SGHRS and CDR2 is YFSETQ in the germline V gene. The CDR3 coding sequence is TGCGCCAGCAGCTTGGGGCGGCTCAACACCGGGGAGCTGTTTTTT. Amino acids: CASSLGRLNTGELFF. Complete variable domain (other parts from reference TRBV5-1 and TRBJ2-2): KAGVTQTPRYLIKTRGQQVTLSCSPISGHRSVSWYQQTPGQGLQFLFEYFSETQRNKGNFPGRFSGRQFSNSRSEMNVSTLELGDSALYLCASSLGRLNTGELFFGEGSRLTVL.

The chain carries TRBV12-3 or TRBV12-4 and TRBJ2-7, with D maybe TRBD2 (7 bases). The CDR3 is made up of 11 amino acids. Between the trimmed V and J ends, which lost 8 bases and 10 bases, there was a span of 15 bases. The CDR3: CASRGGFGQYF. CDR3 nucleotide sequence: TGTGCCAGCCGCGGGGGCTTTGGACAGTACTTC.

This clonotype turned up a few times. This sequence joins TRBV5-1 and TRBJ2-3, with 9 bases aligning to TRBD1. Germline CDR1 and CDR2: SGHRS and YFSETQ. V shed 2 bases and J 3 bases; nucleotides not matched to a gene: 7. CDR3 size: 16 residues. The CDR3 region is CASSLTGTGLTDTQYF. The CDR3 bases are TGCGCCAGCAGCTTAACTGGGACAGGGTTAACAGATACGCAGTATTTT.